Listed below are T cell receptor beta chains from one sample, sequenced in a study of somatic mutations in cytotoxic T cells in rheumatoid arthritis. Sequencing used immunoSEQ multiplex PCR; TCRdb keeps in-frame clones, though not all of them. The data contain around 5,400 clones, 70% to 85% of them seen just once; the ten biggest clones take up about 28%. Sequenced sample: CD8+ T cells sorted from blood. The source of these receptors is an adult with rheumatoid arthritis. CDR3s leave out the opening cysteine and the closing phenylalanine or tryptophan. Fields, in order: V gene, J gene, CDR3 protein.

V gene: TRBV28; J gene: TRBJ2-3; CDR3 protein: ASSYLRQSPDTQY
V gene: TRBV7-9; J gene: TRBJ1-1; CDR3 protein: ASSPSGTNEAF
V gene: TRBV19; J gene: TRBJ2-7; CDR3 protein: ASSIAGAPNSYEQY
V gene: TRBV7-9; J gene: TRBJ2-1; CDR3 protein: ASSRVLAGGGNEQF
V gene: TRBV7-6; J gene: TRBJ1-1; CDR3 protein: ASSLGGPQNTEAF
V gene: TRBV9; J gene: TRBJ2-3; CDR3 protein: ASNSFPTTDTQY
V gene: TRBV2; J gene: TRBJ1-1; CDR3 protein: ARGVAGGTEAF
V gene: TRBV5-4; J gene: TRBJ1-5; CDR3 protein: ASRRFDSNQPQH
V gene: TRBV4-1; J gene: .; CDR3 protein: ASSQEFWTEQY
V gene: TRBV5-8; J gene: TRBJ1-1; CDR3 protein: ASSSVGAF
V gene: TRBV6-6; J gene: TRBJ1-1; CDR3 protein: ASSYIDRGQNTEAF
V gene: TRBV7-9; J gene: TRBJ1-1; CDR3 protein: ASSLYPNTEAF
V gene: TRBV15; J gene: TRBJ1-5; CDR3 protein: ATSRDPVGNQPQH
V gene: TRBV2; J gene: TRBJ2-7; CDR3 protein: ASRVQEVYSYEQY
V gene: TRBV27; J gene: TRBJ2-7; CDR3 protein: ASSSFQADGYEQY
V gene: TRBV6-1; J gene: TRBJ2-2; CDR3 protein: ASSVSANTGELF
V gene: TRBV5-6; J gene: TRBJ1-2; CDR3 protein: ASSLWAGPGYGYT
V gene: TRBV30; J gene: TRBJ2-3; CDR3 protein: AWSAGAHTDTQY
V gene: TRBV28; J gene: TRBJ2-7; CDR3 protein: ASSLASRDPEQY
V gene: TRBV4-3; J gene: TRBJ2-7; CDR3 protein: ASSPLDRGGSDEQY
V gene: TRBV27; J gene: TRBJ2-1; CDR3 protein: ASSLFVVGGLAGFNEQF
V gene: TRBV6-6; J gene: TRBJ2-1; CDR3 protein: ASSVTGGRNNEQF
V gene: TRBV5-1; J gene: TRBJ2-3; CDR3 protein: ASSISGGGADTQY
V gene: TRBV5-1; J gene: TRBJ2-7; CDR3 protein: ASSLGQGGSEQY
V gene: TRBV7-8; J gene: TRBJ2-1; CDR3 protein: ASSVTGSSYNEQF
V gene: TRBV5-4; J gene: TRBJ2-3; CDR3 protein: ASSPLRTDTQY
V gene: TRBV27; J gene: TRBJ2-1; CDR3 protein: ASIRDRRAYNEQF
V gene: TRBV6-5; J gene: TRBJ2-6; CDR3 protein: ASSYSMTGANVLT
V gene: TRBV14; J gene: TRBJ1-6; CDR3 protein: ASSRQVDSPLH
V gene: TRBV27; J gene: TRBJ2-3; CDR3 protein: ASSSGQTDTQY
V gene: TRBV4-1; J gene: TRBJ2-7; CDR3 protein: ASSHLLGRSYEQY
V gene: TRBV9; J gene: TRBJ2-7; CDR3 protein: ASSGGGYEQY
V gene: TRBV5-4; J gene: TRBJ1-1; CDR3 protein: ASSQRLGGTEAF
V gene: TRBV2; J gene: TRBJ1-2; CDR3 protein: ASSELPGQNYGYT
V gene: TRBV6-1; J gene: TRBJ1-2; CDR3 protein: ATHVLAGTNYGYT
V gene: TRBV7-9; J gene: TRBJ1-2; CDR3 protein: ASSYRDNYGYT
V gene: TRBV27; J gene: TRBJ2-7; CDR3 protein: ASSLIQGYEQY
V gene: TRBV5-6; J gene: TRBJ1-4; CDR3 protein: ASSLATGGNEKLF
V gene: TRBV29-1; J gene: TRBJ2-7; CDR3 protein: SATRGNEPYEQY
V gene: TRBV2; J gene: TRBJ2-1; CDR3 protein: ASSEETSFPLSSYNEQF